The next 26 T cell receptor beta chains were all read from a single sample in a study of blood T cell repertoires in COVID-19. Produced via immunoSEQ multiplex PCR; TCRdb's table is partial and in-frame only. The sample lists about 220,000 clones, more than 75% occurring once. Sequencing was performed on peripheral blood. The source is an older woman with COVID-19, enrolled during active disease.

This chain links TRBV7-2 with TRBJ1-4; 7 nucleotides match TRBD1. The CDR3 runs to 15 residues. Unmatched junction bases numbered 9, after V lost 4 bases and J lost 7 bases. In germline, CDR1 is SGHTA, CDR2 FQGNSA. The CDR3 sequence: CASSSHEGQTEKLFF. The CDR3 bases are TGTGCCAGCAGCTCGCACGAGGGACAGACTGAAAAACTGTTTTTT.

This chain uses TRBV11-2 with TRBJ2-1, with D maybe TRBD2 (5 bases). The CDR3 has 15 residues. Trimming removed 0 bases at V and 6 bases at J, with 12 bases between. The germline gives CDR1 SGHAT, CDR2 FQNNGV. This CDR3 is CASSLEGGFLNEQFF. The CDR3 DNA reads as TGTGCCAGCAGCTTAGAAGGCGGGTTTCTCAATGAGCAGTTCTTC.

The gene calls are TRBV7-2 and TRBJ2-7, with 8 bases matching TRBD1. The V and J ends lost 1 base and 8 bases, in that order; junction bases with no gene match: 10. The CDR3 has 15 residues. The germline CDR1 and CDR2 sequences are SGHTA and FQGNSA. CDR3 sequence reads: CASSLEGRQGRQQYF. The CDR3 nucleotides read TGTGCCAGCAGCTTAGAAGGGAGACAGGGGCGGCAGCAGTACTTC.

This clone was seen a single time. The J gene is TRBJ2-1, the V gene TRBV28; possible D gene TRBD2, 5 bases. V was pared by 4 bases and J by 0 bases, with 13 bases between. The CDR3 has 16 amino acids. Germline V gene sequence: CDR1 MDHEN, CDR2 SYDVKM. The CDR3 nucleotides are TGTGCCAGCAGTTATCGGGGAAGGGCCTCCTACAATGAGCAGTTCTTC. This codes for CASSYRGRASYNEQFF.

The V gene is TRBV7-2, the J gene TRBJ1-1; 10 nucleotides agree with TRBD1. CDR1 and CDR2 from the germline V gene are SGHTA and FQGNSA. The CDR3 is 15 amino acids. The J segment lost 6 bases and the V segment lost 6 bases, leaving 10 bases of the junction unmatched. In DNA form, the CDR3 reads TGTGCCAGCAGTACGGACAGGGGGTGGTCGTCTGAAGCTTTCTTT. Its protein product is CASSTDRGWSSEAFF.

The chain has TRBV28 and TRBJ1-1, with 8 bases matching TRBD1. The CDR3 consists of 15 residues. Trimming removed 7 bases from V and 7 bases from J; junction bases left unmatched: 14. Germline V CDR1 and CDR2: MDHEN, SYDVKM. CDR3 in DNA: TGTGCCAGCACTTCAGGGGGCGCGATGCTGAATGAAGCTTTCTTT. Translation: CASTSGGAMLNEAFF.

The rearrangement uses TRBV28 and TRBJ2-3, with 9 bases lining up with TRBD2. The CDR3 spans 15 residues. V shed 6 bases, J shed 1 base, and the junction held 5 bases outside the gene matches. The germline V gene encodes CDR1 MDHEN and CDR2 SYDVKM. Here the CDR3 DNA reads TGTGCCAGCAGCCGCGGGGGGGGTGGCACAGATACGCAGTATTTT. It yields the protein CASSRGGGGTDTQYF.

This clone was seen only once. The V call is TRBV3-1 (or the pseudogene TRBV3-2), the J call TRBJ2-2, with TRBD2 matching over 7 bases. The ends lost 5 bases at V and 4 bases at J; junction bases unmatched: 4. Germline-derived CDR1 and CDR2 are LGHDT and YNNKEL (reference sequence). The CDR3 covers 14 residues. The CDR3 loop is CASSEGLPTGELFF. The CDR3 nucleotides are TGTGCCAGCAGCGAGGGACTACCCACCGGGGAGCTGTTTTTT.

This rearrangement joins TRBV24-1 to TRBJ2-2; 9 bases are a match to TRBD1. Germline CDR1 reads KGHDR; CDR2 reads SFDVKD. The CDR3 consists of 16 residues. The V gene end was trimmed by 9 bases and the J gene end by 8 bases; junction bases not matched to a gene: 15. CDR3: CATPKTRTGVTGELFF. As DNA, the CDR3 is TGTGCCACCCCAAAGACCCGGACAGGGGTGACGGGGGAGCTGTTTTTT.

This chain uses TRBV3-1 (or the pseudogene TRBV3-2) with TRBJ2-7, with 11 bases matching TRBD2. V lost 5 bases, J lost 9 bases, and 15 bases stayed unmatched. The V gene's germline CDR1 is LGHDT and CDR2 YNNKEL (reference sequence). CDR3 length: 16 residues. This CDR3 is CASSFLAGGTGAGQYF. The CDR3, as DNA: TGTGCCAGCAGCTTTCTAGCGGGAGGAACGGGAGCGGGGCAGTACTTC.

The chain carries TRBV21-1 and TRBJ1-5; TRBD1 is the table's D call and was not checked against the DNA. TRBV21-1 has pseudogene status. The CDR3 has 16 residues. The CDR3: CASNTGQFLSNQPQHF. CDR3 nucleotides: TGTGCCAGCAACACCGGACAGTTTTTAAGCAATCAGCCCCAGCATTTT.

The chain carries TRBV27 and TRBJ2-3; D is perhaps TRBD1 (6 bases). Germline assignment: CDR1 MNHEY and CDR2 SMNVEV (reference sequence). CDR3 length: 15 residues. V lost 2 bases and J lost 8, with 17 bases in between. CDR3 protein: CASSLEGHVLTTQYF. CDR3 nucleotides: TGTGCCAGCAGTTTAGAGGGACACGTTCTTACTACGCAGTATTTT.

This chain uses TRBV6-4 with TRBJ1-2; the D is unclear. The CDR3 extends over 14 amino acids. The V gene lost 2 bases and the J gene lost 8 bases, with 15 bases spanning the gap. In germline, CDR1 is MRHNA, CDR2 SNTAGT. CDR3 DNA sequence: TGTGCCAGCAGTGACATGGTGGGAGGCGGAGGCTACACCTTC. Translating it yields CASSDMVGGGGYTF.

This chain uses TRBV7-9 with TRBJ1-5; 10 bases are a match to TRBD1. Germline V CDR1 and CDR2: SEHNR, FQNEAQ (reference sequence). The CDR3 has 19 amino acids. J was trimmed by 0 bases and V by 6 bases; bases with no gene match: 14. CDR3 nucleotides: TGTGCCAGCAGTGTTACCCCGGGACAGGGGAATAATAGCAATCAGCCCCAGCATTTT. This codes for CASSVTPGQGNNSNQPQHF.

This chain connects TRBV5-1 to TRBJ1-4; 7 bases match TRBD1. CDR1 and CDR2 (germline): SGHRS, YFSETQ. CDR3 length: 16 residues. V dropped 0 bases and J dropped 0; count of bases not matched to a gene: 2. The CDR3 sequence is CASSLEGAATNEKLFF. The CDR3, as DNA: TGCGCCAGCAGCTTGGAGGGGGCCGCAACTAATGAAAAACTGTTTTTT.

The genes are TRBV11-2 and TRBJ1-1; no definite D call. With 3 bases removed from V and 1 base from J, the gap between germline ends came to 9 bases. CDR3 length equals 14 residues. CDR1 is SGHAT and CDR2 is FQNNGV in the germline V gene. CDR3 bases: TGTGCCAGCAGCTTCGACACCTCGAACACTGAAGCTTTCTTT. It translates to CASSFDTSNTEAFF.

The genes are TRBV5-1 and TRBJ2-1; unclear D gene. Per germline, CDR1 SGHRS and CDR2 YFSETQ. V lost 4 bases, J lost 6 bases, and 14 bases lay in between. The CDR3 length is 14 residues. CDR3 amino acids: CASSQSYDINEQFF. The CDR3 DNA is TGCGCCAGCAGCCAATCATACGACATCAATGAGCAGTTCTTC.

The V and J genes are TRBV4-1 and TRBJ2-7, with 8 bases that match TRBD2. J was trimmed by 7 bases and V by 4 bases; bases with no gene match: 9. The CDR3 is 14 residues long. In germline, CDR1 is MGHRA, CDR2 YSYEKL. CDR3 DNA sequence: TGCGCCAGCAGCCCGCTAGCGGGCCAGAGGGAGCAGTACTTC. Its protein is CASSPLAGQREQYF.

V usage is TRBV9 and J usage is TRBJ1-2; 12 bases line up with TRBD1. With 0 bases clipped from V and 6 bases from J, the junction kept 3 bases outside the gene matches. There are 15 residues in the CDR3. Germline V gene sequence: CDR1 SGDLS, CDR2 YYNGEE. CDR3 DNA sequence: TGTGCCAGCAGCGTAGTAGGGACAGGGGGCGATGGCTACACCTTC. This gives the protein CASSVVGTGGDGYTF.

This sequence joins TRBV5-4 and TRBJ2-1; D is possibly TRBD2 (5 bases). V lost 0 bases and J lost 2, with 12 bases in between. Germline V gives CDR1 SGHNT, CDR2 YYREEE (reference sequence). This CDR3 comprises 16 residues. CDR3 sequence: CASSLAGIGAYNEQFF. Written as DNA, the CDR3 is TGTGCCAGCAGCTTGGCTGGGATCGGGGCCTACAATGAGCAGTTCTTC.

The rearrangement uses TRBV9 and TRBJ1-3, with D tentatively TRBD1 (6 bases). V shed 0 bases and J shed 2 bases, with 9 bases lying between them. The length of the CDR3 is 15 residues. Germline assignment: CDR1 SGDLS and CDR2 YYNGEE. The CDR3 loop is CASSVGGRAGNTIYF. DNA for the CDR3: TGTGCCAGCAGCGTAGGGGGGCGCGCTGGAAACACCATATATTTT.

V gene TRBV25-1 combines with J gene TRBJ1-2; TRBD1 is a possible D gene (6 bases). Looked up from germline, CDR1 is MGHDK and CDR2 is SYGVNS. The germline V and J ends were trimmed by 0 bases and 2 bases, with 16 bases remaining between them. The CDR3 sequence is 17 residues long. The CDR3 is CASSEYKLGGRNYGYTF. The CDR3 DNA follows: TGTGCCAGCAGTGAATATAAGCTAGGGGGTAGGAACTATGGCTACACCTTC.

The chain carries TRBV29-1 and TRBJ1-2, with TRBD1 matching 7 bases. J was trimmed by 8 bases and V by 3 bases; bases with no gene match: 0. The V gene's germline CDR1 is SQVTM and CDR2 ANQGSEA. This CDR3 is built from 10 residues. The CDR3 loop is CSVEGQGYTF. CDR3 nucleotides: TGCAGCGTTGAGGGACAGGGCTACACCTTC.

The chain couples TRBV7-6 to TRBJ1-1; D call uncertain. CDR1 is SGHVS, CDR2 FNYEAQ, per germline. The V gene lost 5 bases and the J gene lost 5 bases, with 18 bases spanning the gap. The CDR3 extends over 15 amino acids. As DNA, the CDR3 is TGTGCCAGCAGCGCGAGTAACACCGGAGAAACTGAAGCTTTCTTT. This encodes CASSASNTGETEAFF.

This sequence joins TRBV27 and TRBJ1-6; D is ambiguous. V shed 3 bases and J shed 11 bases, with 14 bases lying between them. The CDR3 is made up of 14 amino acids. The germline gives CDR1 MNHEY, CDR2 SMNVEV (reference sequence). CDR3 DNA: TGTGCCAGCAGTTTCAATTTAGCAATGGCACCCCTCCACTTT. Encoded protein: CASSFNLAMAPLHF.

The sample holds one count of this clone. The J gene is TRBJ1-5, the V gene TRBV4-3; D might be TRBD1 (5 bases). The V end was cut by 0 bases, the J end by 5 bases, with 11 bases between. There are 15 residues in the CDR3. CDR1 is LGHNA, CDR2 YSLEER, per germline. In DNA, the CDR3 is TGCGCCAGCAGCCAAGATCATGGGGGGGATCAGCCCCAGCATTTT. The encoded protein is CASSQDHGGDQPQHF.